The next 22 T cell receptor beta chains were all read from a single sample in a study of blood T cell repertoires in COVID-19 (dated by TCRdb to the early 2020s). Library preparation employed the immunoSEQ multiplex PCR assay. This immuneACCESS table, as held by TCRdb, lists in-frame sequences with V and J called but not all clones. Of the missing ones, under half trace to an unresolved V gene in checked studies; the others have no known cause. Across this sample there are some 50,000 clones, with around 86% seen only once. The ten largest clones represent 15% to 20% of the sample. The sequencing sample was made of peripheral blood. All receptors derive from a human donor in a cohort sampled during active COVID-19.

This chain connects TRBV14 to TRBJ1-1; D might be TRBD1 (6 bases). This CDR3 spans 15 amino acids. V lost 1 base, J lost 3 bases, and 12 bases lay in between. From germline, CDR1 is SGHDN and CDR2 FVKESK. The CDR3 nucleotides read TGTGCCAGCAGCCAAGGCGGGGGGCCGCACACTGAAGCTTTCTTT. This translates into CASSQGGGPHTEAFF.

The chain couples TRBV28 to TRBJ2-7, with 9 bases identical to TRBD1. The V and J ends lost 7 bases and 3 bases, in that order; junction bases with no gene match: 4. CDR3 length: 13 residues. From germline, CDR1 is MDHEN and CDR2 SYDVKM. The CDR3 region has the DNA TGTGCCAGCACCGGGACAGGGCGCTACGAGCAGTACTTC. Translated: CASTGTGRYEQYF.

This clone was counted a single time. The J gene is TRBJ2-2, the V gene TRBV9; D gene unclear. V lost 3 bases and J 5 bases, leaving 14 bases between the germline ends. There are 15 residues in the CDR3. In germline, CDR1 is SGDLS, CDR2 YYNGEE. CDR3 sequence reads: CASSAASSETGELFF. The CDR3 nucleotides are TGTGCCAGCAGCGCCGCTTCTAGTGAGACCGGGGAGCTGTTTTTT.

The chain is built from TRBV30 and TRBJ1-5; perhaps TRBD1 as D (6 bases). Germline CDR1 GTSNPN, CDR2 SVGIG (reference sequence). CDR3 size: 12 residues. Trimming pared 7 bases from V and 10 bases from J, leaving 17 bases between. CDR3 nucleotides: TGTGCCTATCAGACAGGTACAGGTCCCCAGCATTTT. Translated: CAYQTGTGPQHF.

V is TRBV10-3 and J is TRBJ2-3, with TRBD1 matching over 7 bases. V lost 6 bases to trimming and J lost 2 bases; unmatched junction nucleotides: 5. The CDR3 contains 14 residues. The germline gives CDR1 ENHRY, CDR2 SYGVKD. The CDR3 sequence is CAIRKGQSTDTQYF. The CDR3 region has the DNA TGTGCCATCAGGAAGGGACAGTCCACAGATACGCAGTATTTT.

The chain has TRBV2 and TRBJ2-3; 7 nucleotides match TRBD2. The CDR3 covers 14 residues. Looked up from germline, CDR1 is SNHLY and CDR2 is FYNNEI. Trimming took 7 bases from V and 3 from J; bases not matched to a gene: 7. The CDR3 protein is CASTGGVGTDTQYF. In nucleotides, the CDR3 is TGTGCCAGCACGGGGGGAGTGGGTACAGATACGCAGTATTTT.

The rearrangement links TRBV5-1 to TRBJ1-4; a weak D match, TRBD1 (5 bases). Germline CDR1 and CDR2: SGHRS and YFSETQ. This CDR3 region has 15 residues. V was clipped by 0 bases and J by 6 bases, with 12 bases between them. CDR3 nucleotides: TGCGCCAGCAGCTTGGGAAGGGGCGGGGATGAAAAACTGTTTTTT. It translates to CASSLGRGGDEKLFF. The entire variable domain, with the rest obtained from reference TRBV5-1 and TRBJ1-4, is as follows: KAGVTQTPRYLIKTRGQQVTLSCSPISGHRSVSWYQQTPGQGLQFLFEYFSETQRNKGNFPGRFSGRQFSNSRSEMNVSTLELGDSALYLCASSLGRGGDEKLFFGSGTQLSVL.

This rearrangement joins TRBV5-6 to TRBJ1-1; D call uncertain. This CDR3 has 15 amino acids. Per the germline V gene, CDR1 is SGHDT and CDR2 is YYEEEE. V lost 0 bases to trimming and J lost 2 bases, with 11 bases between them. The CDR3 DNA sequence: TGTGCCAGCAGCTTGGTTGGGCAAGGAAACACTGAAGCTTTCTTT. Protein sequence: CASSLVGQGNTEAFF.

The rearrangement uses TRBV4-3 and TRBJ1-2; D may be TRBD1 (5 bases). Trimming cost V 0 bases and J 8 bases, with 13 bases left between them. Germline V lookup: CDR1 LGHNA, CDR2 YSLEER. There are 14 residues in the CDR3. CDR3: CASSQDAGVWGYTF. CDR3 sequence (DNA): TGCGCCAGCAGCCAAGATGCGGGGGTGTGGGGCTACACCTTC.

V and J are TRBV5-6 and TRBJ2-5; 8 positions agree with TRBD1. Losses at the gene ends were 2 bases for V and 5 bases for J; bases not matched to a gene: 5. The germline CDR1 and CDR2 sequences are SGHDT and YYEEEE. This CDR3 contains 14 residues. For the CDR3, the DNA is TGTGCCAGCAGCTTACAGGGGGTGGATGAGACCCAGTACTTC. Amino acids: CASSLQGVDETQYF. Full variable domain (rest looked up from reference TRBV5-6 and TRBJ2-5): DAGVTQSPTHLIKTRGQQVTLRCSPKSGHDTVSWYQQALGQGPQFIFQYYEEEERQRGNFPDRFSGHQFPNYSSELNVNALLLGDSALYLCASSLQGVDETQYFGPGTRLLVL.

The count of this clone is one. This rearrangement joins TRBV6-5 to TRBJ2-7; possibly TRBD2 for D (5 bases). The CDR3 consists of 15 residues. Germline V gene lookup returns CDR1 MNHEY and CDR2 SVGAGI. V was cut by 0 bases and J by 4 bases, with 13 bases left in between. The CDR3 loop reads CASSYSEGATYEQYF. The CDR3 DNA sequence: TGTGCCAGCAGTTACTCAGAGGGAGCTACTTACGAGCAGTACTTC.

The chain couples TRBV2 to TRBJ1-1; 7 bases are a match to TRBD1. CDR1 SNHLY and CDR2 FYNNEI come from the germline V gene. The CDR3 runs 13 residues. V dropped 7 bases and J dropped 4; count of bases not matched to a gene: 6. This CDR3 is CASNLAGGTEAFF. In DNA, the CDR3 is TGTGCCAGCAATTTGGCAGGGGGCACTGAAGCTTTCTTT.

In this sample, this clone turned up a few times. This chain uses TRBV3-1 (or the pseudogene TRBV3-2) with TRBJ1-5; D is unclear. V was clipped by 4 bases and J by 2 bases, with 6 bases between them. In germline, CDR1 is LGHDT, CDR2 YNNKEL (reference sequence). This CDR3 has 13 amino acids. DNA for the CDR3: TGTGCCAGCAGCCCTCAGGGCAATCAGCCCCAGCATTTT. Translation gives CASSPQGNQPQHF.

The CDR3 loop is CASSDGRRTAGPEAFF. The DNA for the CDR3 is TGTGCCAGCAGTGACGGCCGGCGGACAGCGGGGCCTGAAGCTTTCTTT. The V and J genes are TRBV6-2 or TRBV6-3 and TRBJ1-1; a weak D match, TRBD1 (6 bases). CDR3 size: 16 residues. The germline V and J ends were trimmed by 5 bases and 6 bases, with 22 bases remaining between them. Germline CDR1 and CDR2: MNHEY and SVGEGT.

This clone was detected only a few times. V usage is TRBV7-8 and J usage is TRBJ1-1, with 7 bases aligning to TRBD1. Germline-derived CDR1 and CDR2 are SGHVS and FQNEAQ. The CDR3 has 13 residues. J was trimmed by 10 bases and V by 4 bases; bases with no gene match: 9. CDR3 nucleotide sequence: TGTGCCAGCAGCTGGGGGACAGAGAGGGGAGCTTTCTTT. Translation: CASSWGTERGAFF.

The chain combines TRBV19 with TRBJ2-2, with 12 nucleotides matching TRBD2. CDR3 size: 17 residues. The V and J ends lost 4 bases and 0 bases, in that order; junction bases with no gene match: 3. Germline V CDR1 and CDR2: LNHDA, SQIVND (reference sequence). The CDR3 is CASSTRTSGANTGELFF. CDR3 in DNA: TGTGCCAGTAGTACCAGGACTAGCGGGGCGAACACCGGGGAGCTGTTTTTT. The full variable domain, in which reference TRBV19 and TRBJ2-2 provide the parts outside the CDR3, is DGGITQSPKYLFRKEGQNVTLSCEQNLNHDAMYWYRQDPGQGLRLIYYSQIVNDFQKGDIAEGYSVSREKKESFPLTVTSAQKNPTAFYLCASSTRTSGANTGELFFGEGSRLTVL.

V usage is TRBV10-2 and J usage is TRBJ2-7, with TRBD2 matching over 12 bases. This CDR3 contains 16 residues. The junction had 10 bases not matched to a gene; V was cut back by 6 bases and J by 4 bases. Germline values: CDR1 WSHSY, CDR2 SAAADI. The CDR3 here is CASSGPPTSGSYEQYF. As DNA, the CDR3 is TGCGCCAGCAGCGGTCCCCCGACTAGCGGGAGTTACGAGCAGTACTTC.

This clone was detected once. This chain joins TRBV29-1 and TRBJ2-7, with 10 bases aligning to TRBD1. The CDR3 spans 13 residues. CDR1 is SQVTM and CDR2 is ANQGSEA in the germline V gene. The J segment lost 3 bases and the V segment lost 6 bases, leaving 5 bases of the junction unmatched. Here the CDR3 DNA reads TGCAGCGTCTGGGGGACAGGGGTCTACGAGCAGTACTTC. As protein: CSVWGTGVYEQYF.

The chain recombines TRBV9 with TRBJ2-3; 8 nucleotides align to TRBD1. The V gene end was trimmed by 4 bases and the J gene end by 3 bases; junction bases not matched to a gene: 7. CDR3 length: 15 amino acids. Germline V gene data show CDR1 as SGDLS and CDR2 as YYNGEE. The CDR3: CASSLWTGRTDTQYF. The DNA for the CDR3 is TGTGCCAGCAGCCTCTGGACAGGGAGGACAGATACGCAGTATTTT.

The J gene is TRBJ2-7, the V gene TRBV29-1, with 11 bases that match TRBD1. The germline V gene has CDR1 SQVTM and CDR2 ANQGSEA. The CDR3 length is 13 residues. J was trimmed by 2 bases and V by 5 bases; bases with no gene match: 2. CDR3 amino acids: CSVPGQGAYEQYF. CDR3 DNA: TGCAGCGTTCCGGGACAGGGGGCCTACGAGCAGTACTTC.

The chain combines TRBV9 with TRBJ2-7; D is perhaps TRBD2 (6 bases). This CDR3 is 15 amino acids long. Germline V gene data show CDR1 as SGDLS and CDR2 as YYNGEE. V was cut by 3 bases and J by 4 bases, with 17 bases left in between. The CDR3 reads CASSASGGEAYEQYF. The CDR3 bases are TGTGCCAGCAGCGCCAGTGGAGGGGAGGCGTACGAGCAGTACTTC. Full variable domain (outside the CDR3, taken from reference TRBV9 and TRBJ2-7): DSGVTQTPKHLITATGQRVTLRCSPRSGDLSVYWYQQSLDQGLQFLIQYYNGEERAKGNILERFSAQQFPDLHSELNLSSLELGDSALYFCASSASGGEAYEQYFGPGTRLTVT.

There are a few counts of this clone. V usage is TRBV6-1 and J usage is TRBJ1-1, with TRBD1 identical over 7 bases. This CDR3 has 16 residues. J gave up 5 bases and V 1 base, and 10 bases lay outside the gene matches. CDR1 MNHNS and CDR2 SASEGT come from the germline V gene. CDR3 coding DNA: TGTGCCAGCAGTGAAGAGTATGGCAGGGGGGATACTGAAGCTTTCTTT. Residues: CASSEEYGRGDTEAFF.